Each of the 25 T cell receptor beta chains below was sequenced from the same sample in a study of shared clonotypes between healthy human individuals. Clones were read by immunoSEQ multiplex PCR, and TCRdb kept only the in-frame ones, dropping some. The top ten hold under 15% of the sample, which has hundreds of thousands of clones, around 79% seen once. Sequencing was carried out using PBMCs. The receptors were sampled from a woman aged 40 to 50 in good health. Some clones in this sample may be carry-over from other donors' samples.

The chain's CDR3 is CASSSAGLQETQYF. The CDR3 DNA reads TGTGCCAGCAGCTCGGCGGGGCTCCAAGAGACCCAGTACTTC. The chain couples TRBV5-4 to TRBJ2-5, with D possibly TRBD2 on 6 matching bases. The germline V gene encodes CDR1 SGHNT and CDR2 YYREEE (reference sequence). Trimming stripped 3 bases from V and 1 base from J, with 10 bases between. The CDR3 contains 14 residues. Looking up the rest from reference TRBV5-4 and TRBJ2-5 gives the full variable domain: ETGVTQSPTHLIKTRGQQVTLRCSSQSGHNTVSWYQQALGQGPQFIFQYYREEENGRGNFPPRFSGLQFPNYSSELNVNALELDDSALYLCASSSAGLQETQYFGPGTRLLVL.

J is TRBJ2-7 and V is TRBV18; D may match TRBD1 or TRBD2 (7 bases each). Trimming took off 3 bases at V and 5 bases at J, with 17 bases between the two ends. The CDR3 runs 15 residues. From germline, CDR1 is KGHSH and CDR2 LQKENI. This chain's CDR3 is CASSPIQGGSHEQYF. The CDR3 region has the DNA TGTGCCAGCTCACCTATCCAGGGGGGGAGCCACGAGCAGTACTTC. Combining the CDR3 with reference TRBV18 and TRBJ2-7 gives the whole variable domain NAGVMQNPRHLVRRRGQEARLRCSPMKGHSHVYWYRQLPEEGLKFMVYLQKENIIDESGMPKERFSAEFPKEGPSILRIQQVVRGDSAAYFCASSPIQGGSHEQYFGPGTRLTVT.

The V call is TRBV19, the J call TRBJ2-7; D gene ambiguous. Germline V gene lookup returns CDR1 LNHDA and CDR2 SQIVND (reference sequence). The CDR3 covers 13 residues. V lost 5 bases to trimming and J lost 6 bases, with 14 bases between them. The chain's CDR3 is CASSQNLIREQYF. Here the CDR3 DNA reads TGTGCCAGTAGTCAAAACCTCATACGCGAGCAGTACTTC.

Only one count was recorded for this clone. The chain has TRBV27 and TRBJ2-1; 8 positions agree with TRBD2. Germline CDR1 and CDR2: MNHEY and SMNVEV (reference sequence). The CDR3 is 14 amino acids. The V gene end was trimmed by 8 bases and the J gene end by 9 bases; junction bases not matched to a gene: 12. CDR3: CASSESGSFSEQFF. Here the CDR3 DNA reads TGTGCCAGCTCCGAGAGCGGGAGTTTTAGTGAGCAGTTCTTC.

The chain combines TRBV9 with TRBJ2-1, with D unclear. Trimming pared 0 bases from V and 6 bases from J, leaving 7 bases between. CDR3 size: 13 residues. CDR1 and CDR2 (germline): SGDLS, YYNGEE. CDR3 nucleotides: TGTGCCAGCAGCGTAGAACTTTCCAATGAGCAGTTCTTC. Translated: CASSVELSNEQFF.

This clone occurred a few times. The chain combines TRBV30 with TRBJ1-1, with a weak D call TRBD1 (6 bases). Germline-derived CDR1 and CDR2 are GTSNPN and SVGIG (reference sequence). Trimming took off 4 bases at V and 6 bases at J, with 9 bases between the two ends. The length of the CDR3 is 11 residues. As DNA, the CDR3 is TGTGCCTGGAACACAGGGTCTGAAGCTTTCTTT. It yields the protein CAWNTGSEAFF.

A word on this clone: Other DNA sequences in this specimen translate into the identical CDR3. The chain combines TRBV6-5 with TRBJ2-5; 11 bases fit TRBD1. The CDR3 loop spans 15 amino acids. CDR1 is MNHEY, CDR2 SVGAGI, per germline. Trimming at V came to 5 bases and at J to 4 bases, leaving 6 bases not matched to a gene. CDR3 coding DNA: TGTGCCAGCAGTCCGGACAGGGGGCGAGGAGAGACCCAGTACTTC. It specifies CASSPDRGRGETQYF.

This chain links TRBV28 with TRBJ2-7; TRBD2 matches at 9 bases. Germline trimming cut 10 bases from V and 7 bases from J; bases unmatched to any gene: 8. The CDR3 is 12 residues long. Germline V lookup: CDR1 MDHEN, CDR2 SYDVKM. CDR3 nucleotides: TGTGCCACCTTGCGGGAGGGCCAGGAGCAGTACTTC. Its translation: CATLREGQEQYF.

The rearrangement uses TRBV5-1 and TRBJ2-1; D remains ambiguous. CDR3 size: 16 residues. The germline V and J ends were trimmed by 0 bases and 1 base, with 11 bases remaining between them. Germline V lookup: CDR1 SGHRS, CDR2 YFSETQ. Here the CDR3 reads CASSLDLGASYNEQFF. In DNA, the CDR3 is TGCGCCAGCAGCTTGGATCTAGGAGCGTCCTACAATGAGCAGTTCTTC.

The chain couples TRBV2 to TRBJ1-6, with D maybe TRBD1 (5 bases). The CDR3 is 16 amino acids. V lost 6 bases and J 5 bases, leaving 17 bases between the germline ends. The germline CDR1 and CDR2 sequences are SNHLY and FYNNEI. Here the CDR3 DNA reads TGTGCCAGCAGCTTCCGGGGGGGAACCGATAATTCACCCCTCCACTTT. It specifies CASSFRGGTDNSPLHF.

This clone came up many times. The V gene is TRBV19, the J gene TRBJ1-1; TRBD1 might be the D (6 bases). The V end was cut by 9 bases, the J end by 1 base, with 12 bases between. The length of the CDR3 is 13 residues. Germline V gives CDR1 LNHDA, CDR2 SQIVND (reference sequence). CDR3 bases: TGTGCCAGCCGGGGGCAGCCGAACACTGAAGCTTTCTTT. Residues: CASRGQPNTEAFF.

This chain joins TRBV28 and TRBJ2-4; tentatively, D is TRBD2 (5 bases). In germline, CDR1 is MDHEN, CDR2 SYDVKM. V lost 2 bases and J lost 0, with 17 bases in between. The CDR3 is 18 residues long. The CDR3 region has the DNA TGTGCCAGCAGTTTACTGCCCTTGGGGAGTTTAGCCAAAAACATTCAGTACTTC. Translation gives CASSLLPLGSLAKNIQYF. Full variable domain (rest looked up from reference TRBV28 and TRBJ2-4): DVKVTQSSRYLVKRTGEKVFLECVQDMDHENMFWYRQDPGLGLRLIYFSYDVKMKEKGDIPEGYSVSREKKERFSLILESASTNQTSMYLCASSLLPLGSLAKNIQYFGAGTRLSVL.

V and J are TRBV29-1 and TRBJ2-2; no clear D gene. Trimming left V 6 bases short and J 5 bases short, with 10 bases between. The CDR3 is 12 residues long. The germline V gene encodes CDR1 SQVTM and CDR2 ANQGSEA. This CDR3 reads CSVSVTTGELFF. The CDR3 DNA sequence: TGCAGCGTCTCGGTTACGACCGGGGAGCTGTTTTTT.

This clone has just one count. A much larger clone lies one base from this, so it may be a read error. This chain links TRBV7-6 with TRBJ1-1; 7 positions agree with TRBD1. Trimming took 3 bases from V and 1 from J; bases not matched to a gene: 2. Germline CDR1 is SGHVS and CDR2 is FNYEAQ. This CDR3 is built from 14 residues. CDR3 sequence (DNA): TGTGCCAGCAGCTTCGGGACAGCGAACACTGAAGCTTTCTTT. Translating gives CASSFGTANTEAFF. The whole variable domain, remainder taken from reference TRBV7-6 and TRBJ1-1, is GAGVSQSPRYKVTKRGQDVALRCDPISGHVSLYWYRQALGQGPEFLTYFNYEAQQDKSGLPNDRFSAERPEGSISTLTIQRTEQRDSAMYRCASSFGTANTEAFFGQGTRLTVV.

This chain connects TRBV6-1 to TRBJ2-7, with unresolved D. V shed 8 bases and J shed 4 bases, with 9 bases lying between them. The CDR3 sequence is 11 residues long. Germline assignment: CDR1 MNHNS and CDR2 SASEGT. CDR3 in DNA: TGTGCCAGCGGAACCGGATACGAGCAGTACTTC. Translated: CASGTGYEQYF.

This clone was recorded a few times. The rearrangement links TRBV6-5 to TRBJ1-2; 9 nucleotides match TRBD1. Germline CDR1 reads MNHEY; CDR2 reads SVGAGI. With V trimmed by 5 bases and J by 5 bases, 9 bases remained unmatched. The CDR3 loop spans 15 amino acids. The CDR3 region has the DNA TGTGCCAGCAGTCCCCTTACAGGGGGCGGGTATGGCTACACCTTC. This encodes CASSPLTGGGYGYTF.

The chain recombines TRBV7-2 with TRBJ2-2; D is perhaps TRBD2 (5 bases). The CDR3 sequence is 16 residues long. In germline, CDR1 is SGHTA, CDR2 FQGNSA. Trimming took 3 bases from V and 4 from J, leaving 15 bases between them. The CDR3 reads CASSFSRGEVTGELFF. The CDR3, as DNA: TGTGCCAGCAGCTTTTCTCGGGGAGAGGTCACCGGGGAGCTGTTTTTT.

V and J are TRBV29-1 and TRBJ2-1; tentatively, D is TRBD2 (5 bases). CDR1 is SQVTM, CDR2 ANQGSEA, per germline. The V end lost 4 bases, the J end lost 3 bases, and 16 bases lay between the germline ends. The CDR3 has 15 residues. DNA for the CDR3: TGCAGCGTTGTGGTTGGACTTACCTACTACAATGAGCAGTTCTTC. The encoded protein is CSVVVGLTYYNEQFF.

The chain recombines TRBV5-4 with TRBJ2-3, with TRBD2 identical over 9 bases. The CDR3 spans 15 residues. Per the germline V gene, CDR1 is SGHNT and CDR2 is YYREEE (reference sequence). V shed 0 bases, J shed 3 bases, and the junction held 2 bases outside the gene matches. Here the CDR3 DNA reads TGTGCCAGCAGCTTGGGTAGCGGGAGAACAGATACGCAGTATTTT. It is translated as CASSLGSGRTDTQYF.

This chain joins TRBV2 and TRBJ2-7, with D maybe TRBD1 (6 bases). CDR1 and CDR2 from the germline V gene are SNHLY and FYNNEI. The germline V and J ends were trimmed by 6 bases and 5 bases, with 11 bases remaining between them. This CDR3 has 12 residues. CDR3 in DNA: TGTGCCAGCAGAGACGACAGGAACGAGCAGTACTTC. Translated: CASRDDRNEQYF.

V and J are TRBV5-1 and TRBJ2-1; 7 positions match TRBD2. The CDR3 runs to 15 residues. The trim removed 7 bases at V and 7 bases at J, leaving 14 bases unmatched. Germline V gene lookup returns CDR1 SGHRS and CDR2 YFSETQ. CDR3 sequence (DNA): TGCGCCAGCTCCTACGATGCGGGAGTATTGAATGAGCAGTTCTTC. It yields the protein CASSYDAGVLNEQFF.

This clone occurred a few times. This chain joins TRBV19 and TRBJ2-2; TRBD2 is a possible D gene (5 bases). CDR1 is LNHDA, CDR2 SQIVND, per germline (reference sequence). The CDR3 sequence is 17 residues long. Trimming removed 6 bases from V and 0 bases from J, with 17 bases in between. The CDR3 reads CASRLPGSAANTGELFF. CDR3 nucleotides: TGTGCCAGTAGGCTTCCGGGATCGGCTGCGAACACCGGGGAGCTGTTTTTT.

The chain couples TRBV10-3 to TRBJ2-7; D may be TRBD1 (5 bases). Germline CDR1 ENHRY, CDR2 SYGVKD. Trimming took 0 bases from V and 2 from J, leaving 17 bases between them. This CDR3 spans 17 amino acids. The CDR3 DNA is TGTGCCATCAGTGAGTCGATCGGGCAGGGTGCCCCCTACGAGCAGTACTTC. It encodes CAISESIGQGAPYEQYF.

This clone was detected a few times. The chain recombines TRBV5-5 with TRBJ1-2; D is ambiguous. CDR1 is SGHKS and CDR2 is YYEKEE in the germline V gene (reference sequence). V shed 7 bases and J shed 5 bases, with 6 bases lying between them. There are 10 residues in the CDR3. The CDR3 here is CASSSYGYTF. In nucleotides, the CDR3 is TGTGCCAGCTCCTCGTATGGCTACACCTTC.

The V and J genes are TRBV4-2 and TRBJ1-1; D perhaps matches TRBD1 (6 bases). Trimming removed 4 bases from V and 4 bases from J, with 16 bases in between. The germline V gene encodes CDR1 LGHNA and CDR2 YNFKEQ. This CDR3 has 15 amino acids. The CDR3 DNA sequence: TGTGCCAGCAGCCGAGAGACGGGGGCAACCACTGAAGCTTTCTTT. This gives the protein CASSRETGATTEAFF.